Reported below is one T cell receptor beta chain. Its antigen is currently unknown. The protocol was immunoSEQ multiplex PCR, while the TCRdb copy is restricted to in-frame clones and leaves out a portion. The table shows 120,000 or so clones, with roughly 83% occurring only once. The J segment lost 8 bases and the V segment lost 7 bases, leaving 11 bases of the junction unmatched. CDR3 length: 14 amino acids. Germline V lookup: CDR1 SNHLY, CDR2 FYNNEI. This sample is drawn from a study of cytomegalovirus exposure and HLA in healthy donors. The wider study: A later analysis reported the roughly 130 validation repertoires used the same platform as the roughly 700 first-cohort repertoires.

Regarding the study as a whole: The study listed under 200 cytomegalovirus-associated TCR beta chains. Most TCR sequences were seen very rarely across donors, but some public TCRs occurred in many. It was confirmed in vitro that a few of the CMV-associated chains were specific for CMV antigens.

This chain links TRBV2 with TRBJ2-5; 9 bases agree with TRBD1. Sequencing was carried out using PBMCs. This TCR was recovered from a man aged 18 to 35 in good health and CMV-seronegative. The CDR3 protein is CASIWDREKITQYF. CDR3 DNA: TGTGCCAGCATTTGGGACAGGGAAAAGATAACCCAGTACTTC.